The entry that follows covers one TCR beta chain sequence. Its antigen remains unidentified. Selected positively for CCR7 and CD45RO-negative, naive CD8 cells excluded terminally differentiated effector memory CD45RA+ cells. The entry originates in a study of shared clonotypes between healthy human individuals. General study findings and limits: Sharing across four donors was highest in naive CD4 (roughly 5%) and lowest in memory CD8 (approximately 0.4%).

In the study's own analysis: Filtering differed for immunoSEQ, which gave only junction sequences without quality scores. This table comes from immunoSEQ multiplex PCR, and its TCRdb copy is limited to in-frame clones, with some not included. V, J and clone size are those of that table, while D and trimming were read from the DNA. The sample holds about 2.2 million clones, approximately 92% seen once. Germline CDR1 WNHNN, CDR2 SYGVQD (reference sequence). The V and J ends lost 0 bases and 4 bases respectively, with 12 bases between them. The CDR3 covers 16 residues. The chain joins TRBV10-1 to TRBJ2-2; no clear D. Sample: naive CD8+ T cells from PBMCs. The clonotype comes from a man between 18 and 35 years old in good health. Some clones in this sample may be carry-over from other donors' samples. Written as DNA, the CDR3 is TGCGCCAGCAGTGAGTCGACCTCAAGTGGCACCGGGGAGCTGTTTTTT. This translates into CASSESTSSGTGELFF.